The 26 T cell receptor beta chains in this list originate from one sample, sequenced in a study of response to subunit inactivated influenza vaccine. TCRdb recomputed calls from the RT-PCR reads with MiXCR, one row per CDR3 protein. The profile shows fewer than 400,000 distinct CDR3 sequences, 20% to 25% of them singletons. Sequencing used PBMCs from blood, obtained less than 22 months after vaccination. These receptors were taken from a man between 50 and 69 years old who received an inactivated influenza vaccine.

The chain uses TRBV11-2 and TRBJ1-4; 9 bases line up with TRBD1. V lost 6 bases, J lost 8 bases, and 7 bases stayed unmatched. There are 14 residues in the CDR3. Per the germline V gene, CDR1 is SGHAT and CDR2 is FQNNGV. The CDR3: CASREGTGYEKLFF. DNA for the CDR3: TGTGCCAGCAGGGAAGGGACAGGGTACGAAAAACTGTTTTTT.

The V call is TRBV9, the J call TRBJ1-1, with D maybe TRBD1 (6 bases). The germline V gene encodes CDR1 SGDLS and CDR2 YYNGEE. Deletions cut 3 bases from V and 7 bases from J, with 13 bases between. This CDR3 has 13 amino acids. CDR3 bases: TGTGCCAGCAGCGGCGGGACATTGGGTGAAGCTTTCTTT. Protein sequence: CASSGGTLGEAFF.

This chain joins TRBV19 and TRBJ2-7, with TRBD1 as a possible D gene (6 bases). This CDR3 is built from 16 residues. V was trimmed by 3 bases and J by 1 base, leaving 16 bases between them. Germline V CDR1 and CDR2: LNHDA, SQIVND (reference sequence). CDR3 nucleotides: TGTGCCAGTAGTATCCATCCCTCGAGGGGGTCCTACGAGCAGTACTTC. It specifies CASSIHPSRGSYEQYF.

The chain recombines TRBV15 with TRBJ2-2; tentative D call: TRBD1 (6 bases). The V end lost 7 bases, the J end lost 2 bases, and 14 bases lay between the germline ends. CDR1 is LNHNV and CDR2 is YYDKDF in the germline V gene (reference sequence). CDR3 length equals 15 residues. CDR3 in amino acids: CATKLGTHNTGELFF. In DNA form, the CDR3 reads TGTGCCACCAAGCTCGGGACACACAACACCGGGGAGCTGTTTTTT.

Here the CDR3 DNA reads TGTGCCAGCAGCCCATCGGGGGCTAGCGGGAGTTGGGTCGAGACCCAGTACTTC. Amino acids: CASSPSGASGSWVETQYF. This sequence joins TRBV11-2 and TRBJ2-5, with 10 bases that match TRBD2. The CDR3 runs to 18 residues. Germline loops: CDR1 SGHAT, CDR2 FQNNGV. V gave up 5 bases and J gave up 5 bases; unmatched junction bases: 17.

This clonotype has ten or more counts. DNA for the CDR3: TGCAGTGCTACTCATACGTTACCTAATCAGCCCCAGCATTTT. Translating gives CSATHTLPNQPQHF. The rearrangement joins TRBV20-1 to TRBJ1-5; D unclear. The length of the CDR3 is 14 residues. Germline V gives CDR1 DFQATT, CDR2 SNEGSKA (reference sequence). V lost 4 bases and J lost 4, with 14 bases in between.

This clonotype was seen only a few times. The V call is TRBV28, the J call TRBJ1-2, with 9 bases matching TRBD1. The CDR3 is 17 residues long. V lost 5 bases, J lost 0 bases, and 10 bases stayed unmatched. Germline-derived CDR1 and CDR2 are MDHEN and SYDVKM. The CDR3: CASSPGTGLSSNYGYTF. In DNA, the CDR3 is TGTGCCAGCAGTCCCGGGACAGGGCTATCGTCTAACTATGGCTACACCTTC.

To note about this clonotype: One end of the junction does not line up with germline, which may come from a read error. V and J are TRBV6-1 and TRBJ1-6, with 7 bases lining up with TRBD1. Germline V CDR1 and CDR2: MNHNS, SASEGT. The CDR3 sequence is 17 residues long. This CDR3 reads CAISEAGQTVFNSPLHF. CDR3 in DNA: TGTGCCATCAGTGAAGCGGGACAGACGGTATTTAATTCACCCCTCCACTTT.

In its sample, this clonotype was seen a few times. CDR3 nucleotide sequence: TGTGCCAGCAGTTTATTGGGGAGGGACGAGCAGTACTTC. This codes for CASSLLGRDEQYF. The genes are TRBV28 and TRBJ2-7; 7 bases map to TRBD2. This CDR3 comprises 13 residues. The germline V gene encodes CDR1 MDHEN and CDR2 SYDVKM. The V segment lost 1 base and the J segment 5 bases; nucleotides outside the gene matches: 2.

This clonotype was picked up a small number of times. The chain employs TRBV27 and TRBJ2-5; 7 nucleotides agree with TRBD1. Germline CDR1 is MNHEY and CDR2 is SMNVEV (reference sequence). CDR3 length: 15 amino acids. V shed 2 bases, J shed 4 bases, and the junction held 7 bases outside the gene matches. CDR3: CASSLTSRQGETQYF. As DNA, the CDR3 is TGTGCCAGCAGTTTAACTAGTCGACAGGGAGAGACCCAGTACTTC.

This clonotype showed up many times. The chain carries TRBV5-1 and TRBJ1-5; a possible D gene is TRBD1 (6 bases). Germline V gives CDR1 SGHRS, CDR2 YFSETQ. This CDR3 contains 15 residues. V was shortened by 1 base and J by 7 bases, with 15 bases between the two germline ends. CDR3 bases: TGCGCCAGCAGCTTGACGGCAGGGGCTGGACAGCCCCAGCATTTT. It encodes CASSLTAGAGQPQHF.

This clonotype was picked up a small number of times. The DNA for the CDR3 is TGTGCCAGCAGTGCCTACTCTGGAAACACCATATATTTT. Its translation is CASSAYSGNTIYF. The chain carries TRBV27 and TRBJ1-3; D is ambiguous. The CDR3 loop spans 13 amino acids. Germline V lookup: CDR1 MNHEY, CDR2 SMNVEV (reference sequence). V lost 5 bases and J lost 0, with 5 bases in between.

This clonotype was observed many times. The CDR3 sequence: CASSPLAGQPQHF. The CDR3 nucleotides read TGTGCCAGTAGTCCGCTAGCTGGTCAGCCCCAGCATTTT. The chain is built from TRBV19 and TRBJ1-5; D gene uncertain. The V end was cut by 5 bases, the J end by 6 bases, with 11 bases between. Germline CDR1 and CDR2: LNHDA and SQIVND (reference sequence). The CDR3 is 13 amino acids.

The chain combines TRBV4-2 with TRBJ1-2, with D uncertain. V dropped 0 bases and J dropped 4 bases, with 9 bases sitting between them. The CDR3 runs to 14 residues. Germline values: CDR1 LGHNA, CDR2 YNFKEQ. Here the CDR3 reads CASSQDRAVYGYTF. Written as DNA, the CDR3 is TGTGCCAGCAGCCAAGATCGGGCGGTCTATGGCTACACCTTC.

J is TRBJ2-3 and V is TRBV10-3; 7 nucleotides match TRBD2. The germline gives CDR1 ENHRY, CDR2 SYGVKD. This CDR3 spans 15 amino acids. After removal of 6 bases from V and 0 bases from J, the junction contained 6 bases not matched to a gene. The CDR3 coding sequence is TGTGCCATCAGAGCTAGCGGTTCTAGCACAGATACGCAGTATTTT. Encoded protein: CAIRASGSSTDTQYF.

V usage is TRBV10-3 and J usage is TRBJ1-1; weak D call: TRBD1 (5 bases). The CDR3 runs 14 residues. Trimming removed 2 bases at V and 3 bases at J, with 10 bases between. Germline CDR1 is ENHRY and CDR2 is SYGVKD. The DNA for the CDR3 is TGTGCCATCAGTGAGGACAGTTTGGACACTGAAGCTTTCTTT. This translates into CAISEDSLDTEAFF.

The V call is TRBV21-1, the J call TRBJ2-7; the table assigns TRBD2, which was not confirmed against the DNA. TRBV21-1 is a listed pseudogene. The CDR3 sequence is 16 residues long. The CDR3 region is CASSNKGLVKDYEQYF. CDR3 nucleotides: TGTGCCAGCAGCAACAAGGGACTAGTAAAGGACTACGAGCAGTACTTC.

The chain joins TRBV12-3 or TRBV12-4 to TRBJ2-2; D gene uncertain. With 1 base removed from V and 3 bases from J, the gap between germline ends came to 9 bases. The CDR3 runs to 15 residues. This CDR3 is CASSLVDSYTGELFF. The CDR3 DNA reads as TGTGCCAGCAGTTTAGTGGATTCGTACACCGGGGAGCTGTTTTTT.

This clonotype was seen only a few times. The rearrangement joins TRBV11-3 to TRBJ1-1; TRBD1 might be the D (5 bases). The CDR3 covers 13 residues. CDR1 SGHNT and CDR2 YENEEA come from the germline V gene. V lost 5 bases and J 11 bases, leaving 18 bases between the germline ends. The CDR3 nucleotides are TGTGCCAGCAGCCTCGACAGCGCCTCGGGGGCTTTCTTT. The encoded protein is CASSLDSASGAFF.

The chain has TRBV7-9 and TRBJ1-4; D is undetermined. V was pared by 6 bases and J by 7 bases, with 15 bases between. Germline V gene data show CDR1 as SEHNR and CDR2 as FQNEAQ (reference sequence). CDR3 length equals 14 residues. CDR3: CASSSTASLEKLFF. CDR3 DNA: TGTGCCAGCAGTTCCACAGCGAGTCTTGAAAAACTGTTTTTT.

Only a few counts were recorded for this clonotype. The chain employs TRBV7-9 and TRBJ2-7; perhaps D is TRBD1 or TRBD2 (5 bases each). Looked up from germline, CDR1 is SEHNR and CDR2 is FQNEAQ (reference sequence). This CDR3 has 14 residues. Trimming stripped 4 bases from V and 5 bases from J, with 15 bases between. CDR3 coding DNA: TGTGCCAGCAGCTACCCGAGGGGCGGCGACGAGCAGTACTTC. The encoded protein is CASSYPRGGDEQYF.

This chain links TRBV2 with TRBJ2-7; D gene ambiguous. This CDR3 has 14 amino acids. Germline values: CDR1 SNHLY, CDR2 FYNNEI. Trimming removed 5 bases at V and 3 bases at J, with 14 bases between. The CDR3 here is CASSQVGFSYEQYF. The DNA for the CDR3 is TGTGCCAGCAGTCAGGTTGGGTTTAGCTACGAGCAGTACTTC. Supplemented by reference TRBV2 and TRBJ2-7, the full variable domain reads EPEVTQTPSHQVTQMGQEVILRCVPISNHLYFYWYRQILGQKVEFLVSFYNNEISEKSEIFDDQFSVERPDGSNFTLKIRSTKLEDSAMYFCASSQVGFSYEQYFGPGTRLTVT.

The chain carries TRBV12-3 or TRBV12-4 and TRBJ2-2; unclear D gene. The CDR3 is 14 amino acids. V lost 6 bases and J lost 5, with 13 bases in between. The CDR3 region is CASSLTSLTGELFF. Here the CDR3 DNA reads TGTGCCAGCAGCCTAACCAGTTTAACCGGGGAGCTGTTTTTT.

This sequence joins TRBV20-1 and TRBJ2-7; 8 positions agree with TRBD2. The V segment lost 0 bases and the J segment 6 bases; nucleotides outside the gene matches: 16. Germline V gives CDR1 DFQATT, CDR2 SNEGSKA (reference sequence). This CDR3 is 17 amino acids long. DNA for the CDR3: TGCAGTGCTAGAGATTCGTCAATTCGTAGCGGGAACAGCGAGCAGTACTTC. This codes for CSARDSSIRSGNSEQYF.

This clonotype has a count of ten or more. The chain combines TRBV18 with TRBJ1-1; unclear D gene. The germline V gene encodes CDR1 KGHSH and CDR2 LQKENI. V dropped 4 bases and J dropped 5 bases, with 11 bases sitting between them. The CDR3 sequence is 13 residues long. The CDR3 region is CASSLKPGTEAFF. The CDR3 DNA is TGTGCCAGCTCACTCAAGCCGGGGACTGAAGCTTTCTTT.

The sample holds a few counts of this clonotype. The CDR3 DNA follows: TGTGCCAGCAGTTTACGGATGGGGACGCAGTATTTT. Amino acids: CASSLRMGTQYF. The chain combines TRBV12-3 or TRBV12-4 with TRBJ2-3; D not certain. CDR3 length equals 12 residues. V was pared by 2 bases and J by 9 bases, with 9 bases between.